Sequencing of this T cell receptor beta chain was carried out in a study of T cell changes during pregnancy in multiple sclerosis. The repertoire was sequenced with immunoSEQ multiplex PCR; TCRdb's copy has only in-frame clones and lacks some. The sample contains 95,000 to 110,000 clones, about 90% of which appear only once. CDR1 is MDHEN, CDR2 SYDVKM, per germline. This CDR3 comprises 16 residues. The V end lost 4 bases, the J end lost 6 bases, and 21 bases lay between the germline ends. The chain carries TRBV28 and TRBJ1-2; D not certain. The source material was peripheral blood, sampled after pregnancy. The sequence came from a female donor with multiple sclerosis, enrolled in a pregnancy study. The CDR3, as DNA: TGTGCCAGCAGTTCACCCCGGTTCCTATCCCGGGATGGCTACACCTTC. Protein product: CASSSPRFLSRDGYTF.